The 26 T cell receptor beta chains presented below share a single source sample, sequenced in a study of T cell repertoires in cytomegalovirus infection. TCRdb redid the calling of the reads with MiXCR, one entry per CDR3 protein. In the table there are roughly 720,000 distinct CDR3 sequences, about a third of which are singletons. The sequenced sample was PBMCs. The receptors come from a human donor in good health (CMV status not recorded). Some clones in this sample may be carry-over from other donors' samples.

This clonotype was seen a handful of times. CDR3 DNA sequence: TGTGCCACCAGCAGAGAGGGGTTCGGGGGGGATAATGAGCAGTTCTTC. This codes for CATSREGFGGDNEQFF. V and J are TRBV15 and TRBJ2-1; TRBD2 aligns across 8 bases. The CDR3 spans 16 residues. Germline CDR1 is LNHNV and CDR2 is YYDKDF (reference sequence). V gave up 0 bases and J gave up 7 bases; unmatched junction bases: 8.

The CDR3 region is CASSFDLGQRAYEQYF. The CDR3 DNA reads as TGTGCCAGCAGTTTTGATTTGGGACAGAGGGCCTACGAGCAGTACTTC. This chain joins TRBV28 and TRBJ2-7; 7 nucleotides agree with TRBD1. Losses at the gene ends were 3 bases for V and 2 bases for J; bases not matched to a gene: 10. CDR1 and CDR2 (germline): MDHEN, SYDVKM. The CDR3 is 16 residues long. The entire variable domain, with the rest obtained from reference TRBV28 and TRBJ2-7, is as follows: DVKVTQSSRYLVKRTGEKVFLECVQDMDHENMFWYRQDPGLGLRLIYFSYDVKMKEKGDIPEGYSVSREKKERFSLILESASTNQTSMYLCASSFDLGQRAYEQYFGPGTRLTVT.

This clonotype was detected ten times or more. The rearrangement links TRBV7-6 to TRBJ2-1, with a weak D call TRBD2 (5 bases). The CDR3 spans 14 residues. The germline V and J ends were trimmed by 1 base and 7 bases, with 11 bases remaining between them. In germline, CDR1 is SGHVS, CDR2 FNYEAQ. The CDR3 sequence: CASSLGGRGNEQFF. The CDR3 DNA sequence: TGTGCCAGCAGCTTAGGGGGTCGCGGGAATGAGCAGTTCTTC.

This clonotype was picked up many times. The chain recombines TRBV7-2 with TRBJ1-3; D is uncertain. The germline gives CDR1 SGHTA, CDR2 FQGNSA. The CDR3 covers 14 residues. V lost 1 base and J lost 0, with 4 bases in between. In DNA, the CDR3 is TGTGCCAGCAGCTTAGGCAACTCTGGAAACACCATATATTTT. It codes for CASSLGNSGNTIYF.

The J gene is TRBJ2-3, the V gene TRBV6-1, with 10 bases lining up with TRBD2. Germline V gene sequence: CDR1 MNHNS, CDR2 SASEGT. The trim removed 6 bases at V and 5 bases at J, leaving 11 bases unmatched. The CDR3 is 16 residues long. CDR3 region: CASRPLSGGRVDTQYF. The CDR3 bases are TGTGCCAGCAGGCCCCTTAGCGGGGGGCGGGTAGATACGCAGTATTTT.

The J gene is TRBJ2-5, the V gene TRBV2; D tentatively reads TRBD1 or TRBD2 (6 bases each). The CDR3 has 15 amino acids. Trimming shortened V by 0 bases and J by 4 bases, and 12 bases separated the two germline ends. Looked up from germline, CDR1 is SNHLY and CDR2 is FYNNEI. This chain's CDR3 is CASSEALGGSETQYF. The CDR3 nucleotides read TGTGCCAGCAGTGAAGCGCTGGGGGGCTCAGAGACCCAGTACTTC.

This clonotype was seen a handful of times. This chain connects TRBV5-1 to TRBJ1-1; possible D gene TRBD1, 5 bases. Trimming left V 0 bases short and J 1 base short, with 13 bases between. Germline values: CDR1 SGHRS, CDR2 YFSETQ. This CDR3 spans 16 amino acids. The CDR3 loop reads CASSLAPTDQNTEAFF. CDR3 sequence (DNA): TGCGCCAGCAGCTTGGCTCCGACAGACCAGAACACTGAAGCTTTCTTT.

This clonotype showed up many times. The rearrangement links TRBV7-9 to TRBJ2-7; tentatively, D is TRBD2 (6 bases). The CDR3 totals 12 residues. Germline V lookup: CDR1 SEHNR, CDR2 FQNEAQ (reference sequence). V lost 5 bases and J 7 bases, leaving 12 bases between the germline ends. The CDR3 protein is CASSPGSLEQYF. In DNA, the CDR3 is TGTGCCAGCAGCCCCGGGAGTTTAGAGCAGTACTTC.

This clonotype was recorded many times. The chain joins TRBV7-2 to TRBJ2-3; a weak D match, TRBD1 (6 bases). The CDR3 is 16 amino acids. CDR1 and CDR2 from the germline V gene are SGHTA and FQGNSA. V was pared by 5 bases and J by 4 bases, with 19 bases between. CDR3 sequence: CASSPRGKRGADTQYF. The CDR3, as DNA: TGTGCCAGCAGCCCTAGGGGGAAGAGGGGTGCAGATACGCAGTATTTT.

J is TRBJ1-4 and V is TRBV27; the D gene is possibly TRBD1 (5 bases). The V end lost 5 bases, the J end lost 4 bases, and 17 bases lay between the germline ends. The CDR3 spans 16 residues. Germline CDR1 and CDR2: MNHEY and SMNVEV (reference sequence). The CDR3 loop is CASSIGPMGVNEKLFF. The CDR3 DNA reads as TGTGCCAGCAGTATCGGGCCTATGGGGGTTAATGAAAAACTGTTTTTT.

V usage is TRBV12-3 or TRBV12-4 and J usage is TRBJ1-2, with D uncertain. The CDR3 consists of 12 residues. V gave up 1 base and J gave up 10 bases, with 10 bases separating them. The CDR3: CASSLGTHTYTF. Written as DNA, the CDR3 is TGTGCCAGCAGTTTAGGCACTCATACCTACACCTTC.

The chain recombines TRBV28 with TRBJ2-1; 14 bases match TRBD2. The CDR3 is 17 residues long. Per germline, CDR1 MDHEN and CDR2 SYDVKM. With V trimmed by 6 bases and J by 7 bases, 11 bases remained unmatched. Here the CDR3 reads CASSQTSGRGPSNEQFF. The CDR3 coding sequence is TGTGCCAGCAGCCAGACTAGCGGGAGGGGCCCTTCAAATGAGCAGTTCTTC.

As DNA, the CDR3 is TGCGCCAGCAGCCAAGATTCGCTAGCGGGGGCTTATTTTTACGAGCAGTACTTC. It is translated as CASSQDSLAGAYFYEQYF. The J gene is TRBJ2-7, the V gene TRBV4-1, with 10 bases aligning to TRBD2. Losses at the gene ends were 0 bases for V and 4 bases for J; bases not matched to a gene: 12. Germline V gene lookup returns CDR1 MGHRA and CDR2 YSYEKL. There are 18 residues in the CDR3.

The chain couples TRBV28 to TRBJ1-2; D possibly corresponds to TRBD1 (5 bases). The CDR3 is 14 amino acids. Germline V CDR1 and CDR2: MDHEN, SYDVKM. V was shortened by 1 base and J by 3 bases, with 9 bases between the two germline ends. The CDR3: CASSLSTADYGYTF. CDR3 in DNA: TGTGCCAGCAGTTTATCGACAGCGGACTATGGCTACACCTTC.

The chain combines TRBV12-3 or TRBV12-4 with TRBJ1-1, with 8 bases that match TRBD1. V shed 6 bases, J shed 1 base, and the junction held 10 bases outside the gene matches. CDR3 length: 16 amino acids. CDR3 sequence: CASSPKTGTGNTEAFF. The CDR3 nucleotides read TGTGCCAGCAGCCCTAAGACCGGGACAGGGAACACTGAAGCTTTCTTT.

This clonotype was counted once. V and J are TRBV6-5 and TRBJ1-1, with a tentative D call TRBD1 (6 bases). The germline V and J ends were trimmed by 5 bases and 4 bases, with 14 bases remaining between them. CDR1 MNHEY and CDR2 SVGAGI come from the germline V gene. CDR3 length: 14 amino acids. CDR3 protein: CASSRQVEGTEAFF. CDR3 nucleotides: TGTGCCAGCAGTCGACAGGTGGAGGGCACTGAAGCTTTCTTT.

Only a few counts were recorded for this clonotype. The V gene is TRBV6-1, the J gene TRBJ2-1; possibly TRBD1 for D (5 bases). The CDR3 length is 14 residues. Between the trimmed V and J ends, which lost 0 bases and 6 bases, there was a span of 9 bases. The germline V gene encodes CDR1 MNHNS and CDR2 SASEGT. The DNA for the CDR3 is TGTGCCAGCAGTGAAGCGTGGGGCCGCAATGAGCAGTTCTTC. Translation: CASSEAWGRNEQFF.

Points on this clonotype: Because it lacks the conserved phenylalanine or tryptophan at the end, this CDR3 is likely a read error. The chain links TRBV7-2 to TRBJ2-7, with D perhaps matching TRBD2 (5 bases). The CDR3 runs to 13 residues. Trimming removed 4 bases from V and 1 base from J, with 8 bases in between. Germline-derived CDR1 and CDR2 are SGHTA and FQGNSA. For the CDR3, the DNA is TGTGCCAGCAGCTGGGAGCCGTCCTACGAGCAGTACTTA. Translating gives CASSWEPSYEQYL.

This clonotype has at least ten counts. The chain is built from TRBV20-1 and TRBJ2-1, with 11 bases matching TRBD1. From germline, CDR1 is DFQATT and CDR2 SNEGSKA (reference sequence). This CDR3 region has 15 residues. V shed 1 base and J 7 bases; nucleotides not matched to a gene: 6. CDR3 sequence reads: CSARGDRGLANEQFF. Written as DNA, the CDR3 is TGCAGTGCTAGAGGGGACAGGGGGTTAGCTAATGAGCAGTTCTTC.

This clonotype was seen a few times. This sequence joins TRBV6-5 and TRBJ1-1; 10 bases map to TRBD1. The CDR3 contains 16 residues. CDR1 is MNHEY, CDR2 SVGAGI, per germline. The trim removed 5 bases at V and 0 bases at J, leaving 6 bases unmatched. The chain's CDR3 is CASSATTGGMNTEAFF. CDR3 coding DNA: TGTGCCAGCAGTGCCACGACAGGGGGCATGAACACTGAAGCTTTCTTT.

CDR3 coding DNA: TGCGCCAGCAGCCTTCCGACAGGGCTTAGCACAGATACGCAGTATTTT. This sequence encodes CASSLPTGLSTDTQYF. V usage is TRBV5-1 and J usage is TRBJ2-3, with 7 bases that match TRBD1. Germline V gene data show CDR1 as SGHRS and CDR2 as YFSETQ. CDR3 length: 16 amino acids. The V and J ends lost 4 bases and 0 bases, in that order; junction bases with no gene match: 8.

This clonotype turned up a few times. V usage is TRBV12-3 or TRBV12-4 and J usage is TRBJ1-5; 7 bases fit TRBD1. The CDR3 spans 14 residues. Trimming took 6 bases from V and 7 from J; bases not matched to a gene: 9. The CDR3 loop is CASRPGTAYQPQHF. CDR3 nucleotide sequence: TGTGCCAGCAGGCCCGGGACAGCTTACCAGCCCCAGCATTTT.

This clonotype appeared a few times. Written as DNA, the CDR3 is TGTGCCAGCAGTTTATGGAACGGAAACACTGAAGCTTTCTTT. Translation gives CASSLWNGNTEAFF. V and J are TRBV28 and TRBJ1-1; D is unclear. Trimming stripped 0 bases from V and 2 bases from J, with 7 bases between. CDR1 and CDR2 from the germline V gene are MDHEN and SYDVKM. The CDR3 runs to 14 residues.

The chain is built from TRBV7-2 and TRBJ1-5; no clear D gene. The CDR3 contains 13 residues. The germline V and J ends were trimmed by 2 bases and 3 bases, with 5 bases remaining between them. CDR1 and CDR2 from the germline V gene are SGHTA and FQGNSA. CDR3 protein: CASSLPYNQPQHF. The CDR3 DNA sequence: TGTGCCAGCAGCTTACCATACAATCAGCCCCAGCATTTT.

This clonotype turned up a few times. The chain has TRBV11-3 and TRBJ2-7; 8 bases agree with TRBD2. The trim removed 4 bases at V and 0 bases at J, leaving 5 bases unmatched. The CDR3 totals 15 residues. The V gene's germline CDR1 is SGHNT and CDR2 YENEEA. CDR3 in DNA: TGTGCCAGCAGCTACCGGGGGGGGCCCTCCTACGAGCAGTACTTC. This codes for CASSYRGGPSYEQYF.

CDR3 nucleotides: TGTGCCGTAGATCTAGCGGGAGGACCCGGGGAGCTGTTTTTT. As protein: CAVDLAGGPGELFF. The chain links TRBV12-3 or TRBV12-4 to TRBJ2-2; 11 nucleotides agree with TRBD2. Unmatched junction bases numbered 8, after V lost 11 bases and J lost 6 bases. CDR3 size: 14 residues.